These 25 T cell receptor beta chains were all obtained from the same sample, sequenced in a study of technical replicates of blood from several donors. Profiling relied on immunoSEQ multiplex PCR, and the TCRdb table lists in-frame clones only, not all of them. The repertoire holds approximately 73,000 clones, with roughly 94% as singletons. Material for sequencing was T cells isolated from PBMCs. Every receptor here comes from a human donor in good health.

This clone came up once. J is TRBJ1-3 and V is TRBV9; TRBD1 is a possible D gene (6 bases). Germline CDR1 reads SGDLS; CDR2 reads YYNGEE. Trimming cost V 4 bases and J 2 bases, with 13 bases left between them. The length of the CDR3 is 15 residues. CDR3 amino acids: CASSNRGGPGNTIYF. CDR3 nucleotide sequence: TGTGCCAGCAGCAACCGAGGGGGTCCTGGAAACACCATATATTTT.

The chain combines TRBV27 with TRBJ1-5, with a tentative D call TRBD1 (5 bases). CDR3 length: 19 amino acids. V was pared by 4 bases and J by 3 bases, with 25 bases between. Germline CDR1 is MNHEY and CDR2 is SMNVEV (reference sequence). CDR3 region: CASSSFARWGVRSNQPQHF. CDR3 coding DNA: TGTGCCAGCAGTTCCTTTGCGCGATGGGGGGTACGATCCAATCAGCCCCAGCATTTT.

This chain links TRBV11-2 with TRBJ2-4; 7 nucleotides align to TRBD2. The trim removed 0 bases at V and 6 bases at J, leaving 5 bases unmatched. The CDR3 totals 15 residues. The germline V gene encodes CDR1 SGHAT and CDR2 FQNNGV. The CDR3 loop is CASSLEASGPNIQYF. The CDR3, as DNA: TGTGCCAGCAGCTTAGAGGCTAGCGGCCCAAACATTCAGTACTTC.

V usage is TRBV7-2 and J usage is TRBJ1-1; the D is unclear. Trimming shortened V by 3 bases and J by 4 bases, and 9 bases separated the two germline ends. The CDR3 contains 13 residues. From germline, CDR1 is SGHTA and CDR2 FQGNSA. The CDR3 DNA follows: TGTGCCAGCAGCTTTTATGGAGTCACTGAAGCTTTCTTT. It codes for CASSFYGVTEAFF.

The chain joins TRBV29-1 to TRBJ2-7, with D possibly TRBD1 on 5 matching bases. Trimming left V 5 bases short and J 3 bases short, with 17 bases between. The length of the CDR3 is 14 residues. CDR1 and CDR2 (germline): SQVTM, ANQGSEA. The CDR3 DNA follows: TGCAGCGTTCTTATACGACAGATATTCTACGAGCAGTACTTC. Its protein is CSVLIRQIFYEQYF.

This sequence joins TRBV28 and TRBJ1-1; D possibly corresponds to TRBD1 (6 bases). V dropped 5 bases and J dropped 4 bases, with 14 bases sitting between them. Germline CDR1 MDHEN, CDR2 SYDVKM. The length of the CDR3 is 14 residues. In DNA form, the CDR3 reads TGTGCCAGCAGTCCTTCAACAGGGCCCACTGAAGCTTTCTTT. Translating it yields CASSPSTGPTEAFF.

Here the CDR3 DNA reads TGTGCCAGCAGCTTTCGGGGGTATAACACTGAAGCTTTCTTT. Protein product: CASSFRGYNTEAFF. The chain employs TRBV7-2 and TRBJ1-1, with D possibly TRBD1 on 5 matching bases. This CDR3 region has 14 residues. Germline CDR1 and CDR2: SGHTA and FQGNSA. V was cut by 3 bases and J by 2 bases, with 10 bases left in between. Full variable domain (rest looked up from reference TRBV7-2 and TRBJ1-1): GAGVSQSPSNKVTEKGKDVELRCDPISGHTALYWYRQSLGQGLEFLIYFQGNSAPDKSGLPSDRFSAERTGGSVSTLTIQRTQQEDSAVYLCASSFRGYNTEAFFGQGTRLTVV.

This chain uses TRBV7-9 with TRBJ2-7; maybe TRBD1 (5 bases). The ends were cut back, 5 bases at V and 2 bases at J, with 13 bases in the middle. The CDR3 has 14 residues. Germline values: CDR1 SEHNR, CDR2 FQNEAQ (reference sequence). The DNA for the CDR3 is TGTGCCAGCAGCCACACAGGAGAGGCCTACGAGCAGTACTTC. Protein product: CASSHTGEAYEQYF.

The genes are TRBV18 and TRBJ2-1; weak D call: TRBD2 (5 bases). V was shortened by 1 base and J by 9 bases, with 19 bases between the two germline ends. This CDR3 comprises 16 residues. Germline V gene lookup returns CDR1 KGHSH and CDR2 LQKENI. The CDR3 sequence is CASSPLQEVGAIEQFF. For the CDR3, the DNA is TGTGCCAGCTCACCACTTCAGGAGGTGGGCGCGATTGAGCAGTTCTTC.

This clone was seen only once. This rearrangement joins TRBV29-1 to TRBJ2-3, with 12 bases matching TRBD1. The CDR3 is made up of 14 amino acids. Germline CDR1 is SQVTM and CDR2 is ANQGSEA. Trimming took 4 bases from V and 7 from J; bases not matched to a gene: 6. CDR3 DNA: TGCAGCGTTGCCGGGACAGGGGGCAGGAATACGCAGTATTTT. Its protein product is CSVAGTGGRNTQYF.

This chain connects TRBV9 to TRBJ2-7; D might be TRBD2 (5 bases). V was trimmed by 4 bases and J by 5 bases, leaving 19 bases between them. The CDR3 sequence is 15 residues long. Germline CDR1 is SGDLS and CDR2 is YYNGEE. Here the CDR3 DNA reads TGTGCCAGCAGCCCATCAGGAGGACTGCAAGACGAGCAGTACTTC. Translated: CASSPSGGLQDEQYF.

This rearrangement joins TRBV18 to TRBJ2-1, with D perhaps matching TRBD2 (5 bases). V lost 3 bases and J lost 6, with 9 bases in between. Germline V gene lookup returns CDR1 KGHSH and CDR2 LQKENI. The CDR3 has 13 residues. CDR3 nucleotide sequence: TGTGCCAGCTCACCGGGAGATTTCAATGAGCAGTTCTTC. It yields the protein CASSPGDFNEQFF.

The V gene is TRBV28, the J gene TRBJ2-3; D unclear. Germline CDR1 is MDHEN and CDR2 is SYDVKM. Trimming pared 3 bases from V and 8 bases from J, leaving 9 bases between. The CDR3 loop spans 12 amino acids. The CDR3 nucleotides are TGTGCCAGCAGTTTTGAGCTCACTACGCAGTATTTT. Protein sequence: CASSFELTTQYF.

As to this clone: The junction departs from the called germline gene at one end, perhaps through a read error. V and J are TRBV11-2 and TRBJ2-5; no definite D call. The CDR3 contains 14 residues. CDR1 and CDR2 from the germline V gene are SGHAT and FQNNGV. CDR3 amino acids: CASSVEAFQETQYF. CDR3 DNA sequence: TGTGCCAGCAGCGTAGAGGCCTTCCAAGAGACCCAGTACTTC.

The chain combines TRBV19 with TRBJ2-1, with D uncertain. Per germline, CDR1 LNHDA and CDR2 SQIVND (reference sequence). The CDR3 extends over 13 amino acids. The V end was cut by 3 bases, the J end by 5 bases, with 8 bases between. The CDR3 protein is CASSMRPNNEQFF. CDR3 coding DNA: TGTGCCAGTAGTATGAGGCCAAACAATGAGCAGTTCTTC.

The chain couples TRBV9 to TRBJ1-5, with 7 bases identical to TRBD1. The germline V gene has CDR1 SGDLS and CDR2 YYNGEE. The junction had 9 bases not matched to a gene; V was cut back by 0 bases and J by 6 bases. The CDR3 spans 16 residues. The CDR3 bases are TGTGCCAGCAGCGTAGGGCTAGGGGGCGGCGGTCAGCCCCAGCATTTT. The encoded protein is CASSVGLGGGGQPQHF.

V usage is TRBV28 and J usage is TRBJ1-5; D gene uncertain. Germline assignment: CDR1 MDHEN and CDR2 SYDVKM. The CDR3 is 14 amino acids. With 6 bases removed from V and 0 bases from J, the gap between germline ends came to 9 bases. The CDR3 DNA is TGTGCCAGCAGCTCACTAATTAGCAATCAGCCCCAGCATTTT. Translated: CASSSLISNQPQHF. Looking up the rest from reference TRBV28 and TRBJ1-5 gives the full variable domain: DVKVTQSSRYLVKRTGEKVFLECVQDMDHENMFWYRQDPGLGLRLIYFSYDVKMKEKGDIPEGYSVSREKKERFSLILESASTNQTSMYLCASSSLISNQPQHFGDGTRLSIL.

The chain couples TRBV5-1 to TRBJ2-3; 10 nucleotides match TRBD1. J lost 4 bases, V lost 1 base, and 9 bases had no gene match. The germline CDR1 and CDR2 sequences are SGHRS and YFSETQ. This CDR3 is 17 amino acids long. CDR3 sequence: CASSLKGRTGGPDTQYF. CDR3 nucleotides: TGCGCCAGCAGCTTGAAGGGACGGACAGGGGGACCAGATACGCAGTATTTT.

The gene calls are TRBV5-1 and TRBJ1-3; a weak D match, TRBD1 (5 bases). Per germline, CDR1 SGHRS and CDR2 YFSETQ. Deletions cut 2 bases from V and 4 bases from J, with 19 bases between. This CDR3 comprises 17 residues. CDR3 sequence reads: CASSFGAAETSGNTIYF. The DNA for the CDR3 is TGCGCCAGCAGCTTTGGGGCAGCTGAGACATCAGGAAACACCATATATTTT.

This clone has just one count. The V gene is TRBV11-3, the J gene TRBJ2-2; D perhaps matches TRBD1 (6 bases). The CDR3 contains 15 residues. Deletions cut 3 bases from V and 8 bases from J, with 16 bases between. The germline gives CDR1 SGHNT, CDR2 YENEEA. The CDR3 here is CASSLEQGLGGELFF. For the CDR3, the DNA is TGTGCCAGCAGCTTGGAACAGGGCTTGGGGGGGGAGCTGTTTTTT.

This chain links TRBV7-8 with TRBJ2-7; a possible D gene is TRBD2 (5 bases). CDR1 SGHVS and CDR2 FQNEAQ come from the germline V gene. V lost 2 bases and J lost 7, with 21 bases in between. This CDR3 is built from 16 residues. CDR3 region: CASSLTRRSSTGEQYF. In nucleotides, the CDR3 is TGTGCCAGCAGCTTAACGAGACGGAGCAGCACGGGAGAGCAGTACTTC.

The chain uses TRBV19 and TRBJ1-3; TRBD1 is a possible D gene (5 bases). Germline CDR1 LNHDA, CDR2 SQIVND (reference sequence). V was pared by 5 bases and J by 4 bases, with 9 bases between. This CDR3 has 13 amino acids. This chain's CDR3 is CASSSRQGNTIYF. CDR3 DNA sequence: TGTGCCAGTAGTTCGAGACAGGGAAACACCATATATTTT.

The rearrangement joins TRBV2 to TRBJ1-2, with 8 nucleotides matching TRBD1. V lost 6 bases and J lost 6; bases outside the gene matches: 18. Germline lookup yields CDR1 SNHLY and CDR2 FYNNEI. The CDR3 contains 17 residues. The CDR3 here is CASRPISGTGGGNGYTF. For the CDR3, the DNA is TGTGCCAGCAGACCAATCTCCGGGACAGGTGGAGGGAATGGCTACACCTTC.

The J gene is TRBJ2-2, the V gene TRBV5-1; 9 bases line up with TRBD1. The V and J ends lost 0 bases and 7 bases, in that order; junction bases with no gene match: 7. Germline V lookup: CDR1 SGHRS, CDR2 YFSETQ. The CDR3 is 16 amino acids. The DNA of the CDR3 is TGCGCCAGCAGCTTGGAGACAGGGGGAAATGTCGGGGAGCTGTTTTTT. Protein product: CASSLETGGNVGELFF. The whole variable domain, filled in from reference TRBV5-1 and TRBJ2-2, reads KAGVTQTPRYLIKTRGQQVTLSCSPISGHRSVSWYQQTPGQGLQFLFEYFSETQRNKGNFPGRFSGRQFSNSRSEMNVSTLELGDSALYLCASSLETGGNVGELFFGEGSRLTVL.

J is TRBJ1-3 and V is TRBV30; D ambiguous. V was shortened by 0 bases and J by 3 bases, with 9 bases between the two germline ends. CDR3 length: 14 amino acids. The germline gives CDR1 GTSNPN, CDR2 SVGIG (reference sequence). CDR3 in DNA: TGTGCCTGGAGTGTATTCGGGGATGGAAACACCATATATTTT. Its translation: CAWSVFGDGNTIYF.